The T cell receptor (beta chain) described here comes from a study of Graves' ophthalmopathy and Graves' hyperthyroidism. The overall study: Peripheral blood samples were taken at initial diagnosis, before any treatment. Study-level results: Blood shared most expanded thyroid clonotypes above 0.001 frequency.

As regards this clonotype: Its specificity is unknown. A read error may account for a junction end that differs from germline.

RNA transcripts provided the template for amplifying TCR beta CDR3 regions. RT-PCR in the first round used HTBI primers; a second-round multiplex PCR followed. One entry per CDR3 protein, called by TCRdb with MiXCR from the multiplex PCR reads. This sample carries 350,000 or so distinct CDR3 sequences, around a sixth of them seen once, and the ten largest clones take 9% to 15%. Pregnancy or lactation, uncontrolled infections and other autoimmune diseases were grounds for excluding patients. A volume of around 10 ml of fresh peripheral blood supplied the PBMCs. The specimen was peripheral blood. The TCR was taken from an adult man with Graves' ophthalmopathy.

CDR3 residues: CASSCTSDDQYF. The CDR3 coding sequence is TGTGCCAGCAGTTGCACAAGTGACGACCAGTACTTC. V and J are TRBV28 and TRBJ2-7; D gene ambiguous. The CDR3 runs to 12 residues. The germline gives CDR1 MDHEN, CDR2 SYDVKM.